This T cell receptor beta chain was sequenced in a study of shared clonotypes between healthy human individuals (dated by TCRdb to 2020 to 2021). About the study as a whole: Three men and a couple of women, aged 18 to 49 years, made up the cohort. Blood TCR repertoires of five healthy adults were deeply sequenced to estimate repertoire size and the extent of clonotype sharing between individuals. For each donor, CD4 naive and CD4 memory were each given three plates, CD8 naive was given two plates, and CD8 memory was given one plate. Each donor's leukapheresis produced roughly between about 0.9 and 9.5 billion PBMCs. To increase sequencing depth and limit assay-specific biases, TCR repertoire library preparation and sequencing were carried out by different laboratories using diverse techniques. General findings and caveats noted by the study authors: Compared with non-shared clonotypes, the clonotypes found in all four sorted-subset donors had higher generation probabilities. Across a handful of donors, 5% to 6% of naive CD4, approximately 3.6% of naive CD8, about 2.3% of memory CD4, and under 0.45% of memory CD8 clonotypes were shared. Based on pairwise subsampling, the degree of clonotype sharing among donors was expected to be affected by sequencing depth. Only blood was sampled, and tissue TCR repertoires likely differ from those in blood. Naive subsets generally had larger estimated clonotype richness than memory subsets. Because the study included a small number of donors, the genetic and exposure-history diversity represented was limited. Incomplete sequencing was indicated by rarefaction of sorted-subset datasets, despite the large sequencing depth.

As concerns this clone: Its antigen has not been determined. It has no much larger one-base neighbor in the sample; base qualities were not kept.

Taken from the germline V gene, the CDR1 and CDR2 loops are SGHAT and FQNNGV. The CDR3 has 13 amino acids, counting the end cysteine and phenylalanine. Just the 39-base CDR3 DNA is kept, in frame starting at base 1. TCR CDR3 regions were amplified from genomic DNA by multiplex PCR using the deep immunoSEQ assay. Extracted genomic DNA from each cell subset was distributed evenly across all wells of several immunoSEQ 96-well plates, and each plate was treated as a replicate. Each replicate PCR for sorted subsets received 150 to 250 ng genomic DNA, equal to 28,000 or so T cell genomes. Purified libraries were quantified with a Qubit 3.0 fluorometer, sized on a Bioanalyzer 2100, and re-quantified with the KAPA Library Quantification kit. Each immunoSEQ 96-well plate was sequenced on its own single-read 150-cycle Illumina NextSeq 550 flow cell. As for the authors' bioinformatics: Because only junctional sequences without quality scores were contained in the immunoSEQ output, filtering matching that applied to full-length reads could not be performed. To assign V/J genes and CDR3, sequences were annotated against IMGT germline references using PyIR, a Python wrapper for IgBLAST v1.9. Any read was removed if the V/J assignment was weak (E-value above 1e-6), the CDR3 was missing, or the read contained stop codons, out-of-frame junctions, or ambiguous translated residues. V3J clonotypes were defined by identical inferred V gene, J gene, and CDR3 amino acid sequence. Percentage overlap between repertoires was calculated by dividing the number of shared unique clonotypes by the size of the smaller repertoire. Repertoire richness was assessed with RTK rarefaction, the Chao1 estimator, and Recon v2.1 estimates of unobserved clonotypes. For all TCRbeta clonotypes obtained by the gDNA method from four donors, generation probabilities were computed with OLGA. TCRdb limited this immuneACCESS table to in-frame rearrangements with V and J called. A share of clones is missing; checked studies link under half to unresolved V genes, and the rest is unexplained. The DNA was the basis for D and trimming; V, J and clone size are from that table. In this sample the table shows about 1.1 million clones, approximately 80% of which occur a single time. 0.5% to 0.6% of the sample rests with the top ten.

The donors were healthy, HIV-negative adults who had no recently reported acute infections or vaccinations. Every donor was a Caucasian adult residing in Nashville, Tennessee, USA. CD4+ T cells were enriched through magnetic negative selection, after which naive cells were positively selected on CD45RA and the remaining negative fraction served as the memory subset. Blood was obtained by leukapheresis, after which PBMCs were separated by Ficoll-Histopaque density gradient centrifugation and cryopreserved in liquid nitrogen vapor phase. Purity and quantity of every magnetically sorted T cell population were checked by analytical flow cytometry. Genomic DNA was isolated from every sorted fraction and measured by UV absorbance on a Nanodrop 2000c.

The source material was memory CD4+ T cells from PBMCs. What the cell subset or site label conveys for this sample: CD45RA-negative fraction. The chain is assembled from TRBV11-2 and TRBJ2-5; TRBD1 is a weak D gene call, 5 bases matching. The J call may be wrong; the DNA end is better matched by TRBJ2-7. The TCR comes from a man aged 18 to 30 in good health. Some clones in this sample may be carry-over from other donors' samples. The DNA reads TGTGCCAGCAGCAGGGGCTTGGCCTACGAGCAGTACTTC. Its product reads: CASSRGLAYEQYF.